This T cell receptor beta chain was captured in a study of blood T cell repertoires in COVID-19. Produced via immunoSEQ multiplex PCR; TCRdb's table is partial and in-frame only. Here the sample spans 100,000 to 150,000 clones, more than 70% being singletons. The germline V gene encodes CDR1 DFQATT and CDR2 SNEGSKA (reference sequence). The CDR3 consists of 11 residues. Trimming took 8 bases from V and 8 from J, leaving 15 bases between them. This receptor was taken from a man older than 75 with active or convalescent COVID-19. V is TRBV20-1 and J is TRBJ1-1; a possible D gene is TRBD1 (5 bases). Input material: peripheral blood. The CDR3 protein is CSPTIGGEAFF. The CDR3, as DNA: TGCAGTCCCACCATTGGGGGGGAAGCTTTCTTT.